Below are 13 T cell receptor beta chains sequenced from a single sample in a study of OX40 agonist ivuxolimab in advanced cancers. Sequenced by immunoSEQ multiplex PCR; TCRdb stores in-frame clones only, minus some. The sample lists some 84,000 clones, roughly nine tenths occurring once. The sample in question was CD4+ or CD8+ T cells sorted from blood, obtained in a trial of the OX40 agonist ivuxolimab. These receptor sequences come from an adult with an advanced solid tumor such as melanoma, head and neck, liver or kidney cancer.

The chain links TRBV4-3 to TRBJ1-4, with 9 bases that match TRBD1. V was clipped by 0 bases and J by 8 bases; unmatched bases: 7. This CDR3 is 16 amino acids long. The germline CDR1 and CDR2 sequences are LGHNA and YSLEER. CDR3 sequence (DNA): TGCGCCAGCAGCCAAGATCCCGGGACAGGGTTCGAAAAACTGTTTTTT. This gives the protein CASSQDPGTGFEKLFF.

This sequence joins TRBV11-2 and TRBJ2-2; no firm D call. The CDR3 consists of 13 residues. Germline V gene lookup returns CDR1 SGHAT and CDR2 FQNNGV. V dropped 3 bases and J dropped 6 bases, with 8 bases sitting between them. CDR3 bases: TGTGCCAGCAGCTTGCAGCTTTCCGGGGAGCTGTTTTTT. Amino acids: CASSLQLSGELFF.

This clone was recorded at least ten times. The CDR3 sequence is CASSPQGGNYGYTF. CDR3 sequence (DNA): TGTGCCAGCAGTCCTCAGGGCGGTAACTATGGCTACACCTTC. The V call is TRBV28, the J call TRBJ1-2; perhaps TRBD1 as D (5 bases). This CDR3 has 14 amino acids. With 5 bases removed from V and 1 base from J, the gap between germline ends came to 11 bases. In germline, CDR1 is MDHEN, CDR2 SYDVKM.

In regard to this clone: This specimen includes other DNA sequences encoding the same CDR3. The chain has TRBV6-5 and TRBJ1-4; D unclear. This CDR3 is built from 13 residues. Between the trimmed V and J ends, which lost 3 bases and 2 bases, there was a span of 4 bases. Germline CDR1 and CDR2: MNHEY and SVGAGI. The CDR3 DNA is TGTGCCAGCAGTTATTTGACTAATGAAAAACTGTTTTTT. Translated: CASSYLTNEKLFF.

This sequence joins TRBV19 and TRBJ2-3; D not resolved. The CDR3 runs 14 residues. V dropped 5 bases and J dropped 3 bases, with 12 bases sitting between them. Looked up from germline, CDR1 is LNHDA and CDR2 is SQIVND (reference sequence). CDR3 bases: TGTGCCAGTAGTCTACGATTAATAACAGATACGCAGTATTTT. Encoded protein: CASSLRLITDTQYF.

This clone was detected only once. The V call is TRBV25-1, the J call TRBJ2-1, with 9 bases that match TRBD1. J gave up 4 bases and V 4 bases, and 8 bases lay outside the gene matches. The CDR3 extends over 16 amino acids. Germline CDR1 is MGHDK and CDR2 is SYGVNS. The CDR3 DNA follows: TGTGCCAGCAGTGCTCGCCGGGACAGGGAATACAATGAGCAGTTCTTC. Encoded protein: CASSARRDREYNEQFF.

The rearrangement links TRBV6-6 to TRBJ1-1; D unclear. Per germline, CDR1 MNHNY and CDR2 SVGAGI (reference sequence). With 7 bases removed from V and 2 bases from J, the gap between germline ends came to 5 bases. The CDR3 is made up of 11 amino acids. The DNA of the CDR3 is TGTGCCAGCACCGTTAACACTGAAGCTTTCTTT. As protein: CASTVNTEAFF.

The chain couples TRBV28 to TRBJ1-5; D might be TRBD1 (6 bases). Germline lookup yields CDR1 MDHEN and CDR2 SYDVKM. V lost 7 bases and J lost 5, with 33 bases in between. This CDR3 is built from 20 residues. The CDR3 is CASKTPLGGNGTDLDQPQHF. CDR3 DNA sequence: TGTGCCAGCAAGACGCCCCTAGGGGGAAATGGGACGGACCTGGATCAGCCCCAGCATTTT. Filled out from reference TRBV28 and TRBJ1-5, the complete variable domain reads DVKVTQSSRYLVKRTGEKVFLECVQDMDHENMFWYRQDPGLGLRLIYFSYDVKMKEKGDIPEGYSVSREKKERFSLILESASTNQTSMYLCASKTPLGGNGTDLDQPQHFGDGTRLSIL.

This rearrangement joins TRBV18 to TRBJ1-3; 9 bases line up with TRBD1. Germline CDR1 KGHSH, CDR2 LQKENI. The CDR3 spans 16 residues. With V trimmed by 4 bases and J by 9 bases, 13 bases remained unmatched. CDR3 in DNA: TGTGCCAGCTCACTACTGGGACAGGGCCCTCTGTCCACCATATATTTT. Translation gives CASSLLGQGPLSTIYF.

This clone was seen a single time. The chain has TRBV5-1 and TRBJ2-3; TRBD1 is a possible D gene (5 bases). The CDR3 spans 15 residues. Germline CDR1 and CDR2: SGHRS and YFSETQ. V dropped 4 bases and J dropped 6 bases, with 18 bases sitting between them. CDR3 protein: CASSLSPDQGDTQYF. As DNA, the CDR3 is TGCGCCAGCAGCCTTAGCCCGGACCAGGGTGATACGCAGTATTTT.

The rearrangement uses TRBV7-9 and TRBJ2-2; 8 bases match TRBD1. Germline-derived CDR1 and CDR2 are SEHNR and FQNEAQ (reference sequence). Trimming at V came to 5 bases and at J to 6 bases, leaving 8 bases not matched to a gene. The length of the CDR3 is 15 residues. CDR3 region: CASSAMTGVAGELFF. For the CDR3, the DNA is TGTGCCAGCAGCGCGATGACAGGGGTTGCCGGGGAGCTGTTTTTT.

V is TRBV7-2 and J is TRBJ2-2; D remains unclear. V gave up 2 bases and J gave up 4 bases, with 5 bases separating them. Germline V gene data show CDR1 as SGHTA and CDR2 as FQGNSA. The CDR3 runs 13 residues. CDR3 residues: CASSLNPTGELFF. Written as DNA, the CDR3 is TGTGCCAGCAGCTTAAATCCCACCGGGGAGCTGTTTTTT.

The chain joins TRBV9 to TRBJ2-1, with TRBD2 matching 11 bases. V trimming: 0 bases; J trimming: 9 bases; junction bases outside the gene matches: 14. The CDR3 consists of 18 residues. Germline V gives CDR1 SGDLS, CDR2 YYNGEE. CDR3 in amino acids: CASSVDHSLRTSGFEQFF. The DNA of the CDR3 is TGTGCCAGCAGCGTAGATCATAGCCTCCGGACTAGCGGGTTTGAGCAGTTCTTC.